Included here is one TCR beta chain sequence, with context. Its specificity is unknown. Compared with germline, one end of the junction differs, possibly owing to a read error. These data come from a study of T-cell reconstitution after alpha-beta-depleted transplantation in children. Study conclusions and caveats: About two months after transplant, alpha-beta T cells reportedly came from several hundred expanded graft clones.

Researchers prepared the TCRbeta library using unique molecular identifiers, the study reports. TCRdb reprocessed the PCR reads via MiXCR and lists one record per CDR3 protein. This sample carries about 170,000 distinct CDR3 sequences, roughly 11% of them seen once, and the ten largest clones take roughly 13%. The material was PBMCs, obtained before TCRalphabeta/CD19-depleted stem cell transplant. The sequence was collected from a boy aged 2 to 10 with acute myeloid leukemia, due to receive a stem cell transplant.

The CDR3 DNA reads as TGTGCCATCAGCCCCGGGCCCCTGGGCGATGAGCAGTTCTTC. It codes for CAISPGPLGDEQFF. The chain joins TRBV4-2 to TRBJ2-1; no clear D. Germline CDR1 reads LGHNA; CDR2 reads YNFKEQ. This CDR3 has 14 residues.